This passage covers 15 T cell receptor beta chains from one sample sequenced in a study of blood T cell repertoires in COVID-19. Data came from immunoSEQ multiplex PCR; TCRdb stores just in-frame clones and leaves some out. This sample has nearly 350,000 clones; around 88% occur once, and the top ten carry 2.5% to 3.5%. The sample consisted of peripheral blood. The receptors were sampled from a man aged 30 to 39 with active or convalescent COVID-19.

The chain combines TRBV2 with TRBJ1-2; D is possibly TRBD1 (6 bases). The CDR3 length is 15 residues. V gave up 6 bases and J gave up 4 bases, with 18 bases separating them. Germline CDR1 and CDR2: SNHLY and FYNNEI. The CDR3 coding sequence is TGTGCCAGCAGCCCCAGTACAGGGATCGGCTATGGCTACACCTTC. Its protein is CASSPSTGIGYGYTF.

The V gene is TRBV9, the J gene TRBJ2-1; D is perhaps TRBD1 (6 bases). This CDR3 is 16 amino acids long. The germline CDR1 and CDR2 sequences are SGDLS and YYNGEE. V shed 0 bases and J shed 6 bases, with 16 bases lying between them. CDR3 in DNA: TGTGCCAGCAGCGTAGTGGGGACAAGCGACTCCAATGAGCAGTTCTTC. It yields the protein CASSVVGTSDSNEQFF.

As DNA, the CDR3 is TGTGCCAGCACCCCAGGGGGCAATGAGCAGTTCTTC. It is translated as CASTPGGNEQFF. This rearrangement joins TRBV12-3 or TRBV12-4 to TRBJ2-1, with 7 bases lining up with TRBD1. The trim removed 7 bases at V and 6 bases at J, leaving 3 bases unmatched. The CDR3 runs 12 residues.

The V gene is TRBV19, the J gene TRBJ1-5, with a tentative D call TRBD1 (6 bases). Trimming left V 7 bases short and J 4 bases short, with 14 bases between. Germline V gives CDR1 LNHDA, CDR2 SQIVND (reference sequence). The length of the CDR3 is 14 residues. The CDR3 here is CASKRTDYNQPQHF. DNA of the CDR3: TGTGCCAGTAAAAGGACAGACTATAATCAGCCCCAGCATTTT.

The table lists this clone with a count of one. This sample includes further DNA sequences coding for the same CDR3. The genes are TRBV19 and TRBJ1-1; D call uncertain. Germline V gene data show CDR1 as LNHDA and CDR2 as SQIVND (reference sequence). Trimming removed 5 bases at V and 0 bases at J, with 7 bases between. The CDR3 has 13 amino acids. For the CDR3, the DNA is TGTGCCAGTAGTTACGGAGTGAACACTGAAGCTTTCTTT. It encodes CASSYGVNTEAFF.

This clone has just a few counts. The chain has TRBV5-5 and TRBJ1-2; TRBD1 matches at 10 bases. The CDR3 runs 14 residues. The germline V gene has CDR1 SGHKS and CDR2 YYEKEE (reference sequence). J gave up 3 bases and V 6 bases, and 5 bases lay outside the gene matches. CDR3 sequence: CASNPTGGDYGYTF. In DNA, the CDR3 is TGTGCCAGCAACCCGACAGGGGGCGACTATGGCTACACCTTC.

The chain recombines TRBV18 with TRBJ1-2; TRBD1 agrees at 7 bases. The V segment lost 6 bases and the J segment 4 bases; nucleotides outside the gene matches: 8. The CDR3 has 14 residues. Germline V gene lookup returns CDR1 KGHSH and CDR2 LQKENI. CDR3 sequence: CASSPLRDSYGYTF. CDR3 in DNA: TGTGCCAGCTCTCCCCTCAGGGACAGCTATGGCTACACCTTC.

This chain connects TRBV2 to TRBJ2-1; perhaps TRBD2 as D (6 bases). The germline V and J ends were trimmed by 3 bases and 6 bases, with 9 bases remaining between them. CDR3 size: 13 residues. CDR1 and CDR2 (germline): SNHLY, FYNNEI. The CDR3 DNA follows: TGTGCCAGCAGTGATGACGGGGGCAATGAGCAGTTCTTC. This codes for CASSDDGGNEQFF.

The chain recombines TRBV10-3 with TRBJ1-2; 10 bases agree with TRBD1. The germline gives CDR1 ENHRY, CDR2 SYGVKD. The J segment lost 6 bases and the V segment lost 8 bases, leaving 6 bases of the junction unmatched. The CDR3 extends over 13 amino acids. The CDR3 sequence is CAIHGTGEDGYTF. The CDR3 nucleotides read TGTGCCATCCACGGGACAGGGGAAGATGGCTACACCTTC.

The rearrangement uses TRBV19 and TRBJ2-3; tentative D call: TRBD1 (5 bases). This CDR3 has 15 residues. V was cut by 9 bases and J by 2 bases, with 18 bases left in between. Germline CDR1 LNHDA, CDR2 SQIVND (reference sequence). CDR3 loop: CASSQSVGHTDTQYF. The CDR3 DNA sequence: TGTGCCAGCTCCCAGTCGGTGGGGCACACAGATACGCAGTATTTT.

About this clone itself: A read error may account for a junction end that differs from germline. The chain recombines TRBV6-6 with TRBJ2-7, with 8 positions matching TRBD2. This CDR3 spans 13 amino acids. Per germline, CDR1 MNHNY and CDR2 SVGAGI (reference sequence). The CDR3 coding sequence is TGTGCCAGCAGTCCCTCGGGAGGGAGCCCTCATCACTTC. Translated, it gives CASSPSGGSPHHF.

This clone came up a few times. The chain recombines TRBV7-2 with TRBJ1-2, with D tentatively TRBD1 (6 bases). The CDR3 runs to 15 residues. The germline CDR1 and CDR2 sequences are SGHTA and FQGNSA. V was shortened by 0 bases and J by 5 bases, with 13 bases between the two germline ends. Here the CDR3 reads CASSLAGQLFYGYTF. The CDR3 nucleotides are TGTGCCAGCAGCTTAGCGGGACAACTCTTTTATGGCTACACCTTC.

The chain is built from TRBV30 and TRBJ2-2; D may be TRBD2 (5 bases). CDR1 is GTSNPN, CDR2 SVGIG, per germline (reference sequence). The CDR3 totals 12 residues. Trimming stripped 0 bases from V and 7 bases from J, with 6 bases between. The CDR3 region has the DNA TGTGCCTGGAGTGTACGGGACGGGGAGCTGTTTTTT. It encodes CAWSVRDGELFF. Filled out from reference TRBV30 and TRBJ2-2, the complete variable domain reads SQTIHQWPATLVQPVGSPLSLECTVEGTSNPNLYWYRQAAGRGLQLLFYSVGIGQISSEVPQNLSASRPQDRQFILSSKKLLLSDSGFYLCAWSVRDGELFFGEGSRLTVL.

This clone appeared a single time. The chain has TRBV5-4 and TRBJ2-7, with 8 bases fitting TRBD1. Per germline, CDR1 SGHNT and CDR2 YYREEE (reference sequence). Trimming cost V 0 bases and J 6 bases; bases outside gene matches: 8. The CDR3 is 15 amino acids. CDR3 region: CASSLVYQGAGEQYF. CDR3 nucleotides: TGTGCCAGCAGCTTGGTTTACCAGGGGGCCGGCGAGCAGTACTTC.

V gene TRBV7-9 combines with J gene TRBJ1-2; possible D gene TRBD1, 6 bases. The germline V gene encodes CDR1 SEHNR and CDR2 FQNEAQ (reference sequence). The CDR3 runs to 13 residues. V gave up 5 bases and J gave up 7 bases, with 14 bases separating them. The CDR3 coding sequence is TGTGCCAGCAGCGGTAAACAGGGTAGTGGCTACACCTTC. It translates to CASSGKQGSGYTF.